This note documents a single T cell receptor beta chain sequence. This record belongs to a study of T cell responses to AZD1222 COVID-19 vaccine. CDR3 size: 16 residues. J gave up 0 bases and V 5 bases, and 7 bases lay outside the gene matches. Germline assignment: CDR1 SEHNR and CDR2 FQNEAQ (reference sequence). Sequencing used immunoSEQ multiplex PCR; TCRdb keeps in-frame clones, though not all of them. The sample yields around 180,000 clones, about nine tenths seen once. The rearrangement links TRBV7-9 to TRBJ2-4; 7 nucleotides align to TRBD1. The TCR originated in an adult in good health. Sequences were derived from peripheral blood, sampled on day 0 of AZD1222 vaccination. Here the CDR3 reads CASSQGTAVAKNIQYF. CDR3 bases: TGTGCCAGCAGCCAGGGGACAGCCGTAGCCAAAAACATTCAGTACTTC.